These 10 T cell receptor beta chains came from one sample sequenced in a study of blood T cell repertoires in COVID-19. Sequenced by immunoSEQ multiplex PCR; TCRdb stores in-frame clones only, minus some. This table has hundreds of thousands of clones, 83% appearing once. Sequencing was carried out using PBMCs or T cells enriched from blood (not recorded which). The receptors shown here come from a woman aged 45-65 years who had been exposed to COVID-19.

The chain carries TRBV18 and TRBJ1-2, with 7 bases fitting TRBD1. The CDR3 is 14 amino acids. CDR1 KGHSH and CDR2 LQKENI come from the germline V gene. V shed 6 bases, J shed 5 bases, and the junction held 9 bases outside the gene matches. Written as DNA, the CDR3 is TGTGCCAGCTCCCTTTCCGGGACAGATTATGGCTACACCTTC. Its protein product is CASSLSGTDYGYTF.

The chain couples TRBV29-1 to TRBJ2-7, with 9 bases fitting TRBD1. Germline loops: CDR1 SQVTM, CDR2 ANQGSEA. The CDR3 has 13 amino acids. J lost 1 base, V lost 6 bases, and 4 bases had no gene match. CDR3 sequence (DNA): TGCAGCGTCCCGGGACAGGGTTCCTACGAGCAGTACTTC. It encodes CSVPGQGSYEQYF.

This clone appeared many times. The chain recombines TRBV7-2 with TRBJ2-7; the D gene is possibly TRBD1 (6 bases). Germline CDR1 SGHTA, CDR2 FQGNSA. This CDR3 has 13 residues. The V end lost 5 bases, the J end lost 2 bases, and 10 bases lay between the germline ends. The CDR3 DNA follows: TGTGCCAGCAGCCCCAGGGGCCCCTACGAGCAGTACTTC. Translation gives CASSPRGPYEQYF.

V and J are TRBV3-1 (or the pseudogene TRBV3-2) and TRBJ2-6; TRBD2 is a possible D gene (5 bases). Trimming removed 2 bases from V and 0 bases from J, with 8 bases in between. CDR1 LGHDT and CDR2 YNNKEL come from the germline V gene (reference sequence). The CDR3 has 16 residues. CDR3: CASSQQRISGANVLTF. DNA for the CDR3: TGTGCCAGCAGCCAACAGCGGATCTCTGGGGCCAACGTCCTGACTTTC.

The gene calls are TRBV6-6 and TRBJ1-1; 8 bases align to TRBD1. The CDR3 length is 13 residues. From germline, CDR1 is MNHNY and CDR2 SVGAGI (reference sequence). V was clipped by 6 bases and J by 11 bases; unmatched bases: 11. CDR3 residues: CASRLGQGRRAFF. CDR3 DNA sequence: TGTGCCAGCAGATTAGGACAGGGTCGGAGGGCTTTCTTT.

The rearrangement joins TRBV4-1 to TRBJ1-2, with D uncertain. V gave up 0 bases and J gave up 5 bases, with 16 bases separating them. CDR1 is MGHRA and CDR2 is YSYEKL in the germline V gene. The CDR3 consists of 16 residues. This chain's CDR3 is CASSQDLGRDRYGYTF. The CDR3 region has the DNA TGCGCCAGCAGCCAAGATCTGGGGAGAGATAGGTATGGCTACACCTTC.

The chain links TRBV27 to TRBJ1-1; 10 nucleotides agree with TRBD1. V was pared by 6 bases and J by 4 bases, with 2 bases of the junction left unmatched. The germline gives CDR1 MNHEY, CDR2 SMNVEV (reference sequence). The length of the CDR3 is 13 residues. CDR3 loop: CASRRDRGTEAFF. DNA of the CDR3: TGTGCCAGCAGGCGGGACAGGGGCACTGAAGCTTTCTTT.

The V gene is TRBV7-9, the J gene TRBJ1-3; D may be TRBD1 (6 bases). Germline values: CDR1 SEHNR, CDR2 FQNEAQ (reference sequence). The ends were cut back, 6 bases at V and 4 bases at J, with 16 bases in the middle. The CDR3 runs to 15 residues. CDR3 coding DNA: TGTGCCAGCAGTCAACAAGGGGGGGCCGGAAACACCATATATTTT. This encodes CASSQQGGAGNTIYF.

J is TRBJ2-7 and V is TRBV7-9; the match to TRBD1 covers 7 bases. Germline CDR1 SEHNR, CDR2 FQNEAQ (reference sequence). V lost 3 bases and J lost 3; bases outside the gene matches: 8. The CDR3 extends over 15 amino acids. CDR3 loop: CASSFPHRGDYEQYF. In nucleotides, the CDR3 is TGTGCCAGCAGCTTTCCCCACAGGGGAGACTACGAGCAGTACTTC.

The rearrangement uses TRBV6-5 and TRBJ1-1; the match to TRBD1 covers 8 bases. J was trimmed by 0 bases and V by 7 bases; bases with no gene match: 7. In germline, CDR1 is MNHEY, CDR2 SVGAGI. This CDR3 region has 15 residues. The CDR3, as DNA: TGTGCCAGCAATCAACCGGACAGGGTGAACACTGAAGCTTTCTTT. Translation: CASNQPDRVNTEAFF.